These T cell receptor beta chains were read from a single sample in a study of shared clonotypes between healthy human individuals. The protocol was immunoSEQ multiplex PCR, while the TCRdb copy is restricted to in-frame clones and leaves out a portion. Among 2 million to 2.5 million clones listed, about 92% were seen once. Material for sequencing was naive CD8+ T cells from PBMCs. The source is a man younger than 30 in good health. Some clones in this sample may be carry-over from other donors' samples. Each CDR3 is given with its conserved first and last residue. Rows give clone size only sometimes, using once, few, many, or a class for an expanded clone.

V	J	size	CDR3
TRBV11-2	TRBJ2-1	-	CASINRGSSYNEQFF
TRBV9	TRBJ2-3	-	CASSGGAGDGSDTQYF
TRBV28	TRBJ2-7	-	CASSLHPGQGDGRTQYEQYF
TRBV5-1	TRBJ2-3	-	CASSTKIAGGPTDTQYF
TRBV29-1	TRBJ2-2	-	CSAVTGSSGELFF
TRBV5-6	TRBJ1-4	-	CASSLGVGDEKLFF
TRBV9	TRBJ2-2	few	CASSTDRALKGGELFF
TRBV18	TRBJ2-5	-	CASSPTRFQGNVETQYF
TRBV4-1	TRBJ1-1	-	CASSHGRGNTEAFF
TRBV7-6	TRBJ1-5	-	CASGTGRNQPQHF
TRBV4-3	TRBJ2-1	-	CASSQDPGFSSYNEQFF
TRBV19	TRBJ2-4	-	CASSIGTPGNIQYF
TRBV11-2	TRBJ1-1	-	CASSLGGLLAEAFF